One T cell receptor (beta chain) is described in this entry. This entry is derived from a study of PD-L1 blockade in urothelial cancer. Overall study: The number of prior chemotherapy regimens per patient was 0 to 3. Blood samples had a median of approximately 150,000 T cells, just under 85,000 unique TCRs, and clonality approximately 0.08.

TCRdb's copy holds only in-frame clones and misses some; the assay was immunoSEQ multiplex PCR. The data hold 65,000 to 90,000 clones, with 80% to 85% observed a single time. The sample's time point: pretreatment peripheral blood. Germline lookup yields CDR1 GTSNPN and CDR2 SVGIG (reference sequence). This CDR3 comprises 12 residues. Trimming took 3 bases from V and 5 from J, leaving 10 bases between them. This TCR derives from a woman aged 70-85 years with urothelial cancer. V usage is TRBV30 and J usage is TRBJ2-5; possibly TRBD1 for D (5 bases). The starting material was PBMCs, obtained around atezolizumab (anti-PD-L1) treatment. CDR3 in DNA: TGTGCCTGGAGCCAGGGTCGGGAGACCCAGTACTTC. It encodes CAWSQGRETQYF. The full variable domain, its missing parts supplied by reference TRBV30 and TRBJ2-5, is SQTIHQWPATLVQPVGSPLSLECTVEGTSNPNLYWYRQAAGRGLQLLFYSVGIGQISSEVPQNLSASRPQDRQFILSSKKLLLSDSGFYLCAWSQGRETQYFGPGTRLLVL.